Shown below are 26 T cell receptor beta chains from a single sample sequenced in a study of identical twins' blood T cells. MiXCR was run by TCRdb on the 5' RACE reads, yielding one entry per CDR3 protein. Of fewer than 450,000 distinct CDR3 sequences in the sample, around 30% were seen once. Sequencing was done on a sample of PBMCs. The receptors stem from a woman aged 18-49 years in good health.

The J gene is TRBJ2-1, the V gene TRBV9; D unresolved. Germline V lookup: CDR1 SGDLS, CDR2 YYNGEE. Trimming removed 0 bases from V and 5 bases from J, with 6 bases in between. The CDR3 has 13 residues. The CDR3 region has the DNA TGTGCCAGCAGCGTAGAACCCAACAATGAGCAGTTCTTC. Translation: CASSVEPNNEQFF. Supplemented by reference TRBV9 and TRBJ2-1, the full variable domain reads DSGVTQTPKHLITATGQRVTLRCSPRSGDLSVYWYQQSLDQGLQFLIQYYNGEERAKGNILERFSAQQFPDLHSELNLSSLELGDSALYFCASSVEPNNEQFFGPGTRLTVL.

The chain couples TRBV5-1 to TRBJ2-1; D perhaps matches TRBD1 (5 bases). From germline, CDR1 is SGHRS and CDR2 YFSETQ. The CDR3 has 13 amino acids. The ends were cut back, 1 base at V and 9 bases at J, with 11 bases in the middle. In DNA, the CDR3 is TGCGCCAGCAGCTTGTCAGGGTTGTCTGAGCAGTTCTTC. This gives the protein CASSLSGLSEQFF. The entire variable domain, with the rest obtained from reference TRBV5-1 and TRBJ2-1, is as follows: KAGVTQTPRYLIKTRGQQVTLSCSPISGHRSVSWYQQTPGQGLQFLFEYFSETQRNKGNFPGRFSGRQFSNSRSEMNVSTLELGDSALYLCASSLSGLSEQFFGPGTRLTVL.

The V gene is TRBV5-6, the J gene TRBJ2-3; no clear D gene. Germline CDR1 SGHDT, CDR2 YYEEEE. V gave up 4 bases and J gave up 2 bases, with 11 bases separating them. The CDR3 is 14 residues long. The CDR3 loop is CASSRSKLTDTQYF. CDR3 sequence (DNA): TGTGCCAGCAGCCGTAGTAAACTCACAGATACGCAGTATTTT.

The table lists this clonotype with a few counts. The chain joins TRBV19 to TRBJ1-1, with D possibly being TRBD1 (5 bases). Per germline, CDR1 LNHDA and CDR2 SQIVND (reference sequence). The V and J ends lost 7 bases and 6 bases respectively, with 15 bases between them. The CDR3 sequence is 13 residues long. CDR3 coding DNA: TGTGCCAGTAAGTCGACAGAGGGCTCTGAAGCTTTCTTT. It encodes CASKSTEGSEAFF.

CDR3 nucleotide sequence: TGCAGCGTTGAAGACCCCGGGAAAGGCTACACCTTC. This translates into CSVEDPGKGYTF. The chain employs TRBV29-1 and TRBJ1-2; the D is unclear. The CDR3 sequence is 12 residues long. Trimming stripped 0 bases from V and 8 bases from J, with 10 bases between. Germline-derived CDR1 and CDR2 are SQVTM and ANQGSEA.

This chain links TRBV20-1 with TRBJ1-1; D is unresolved. Germline V lookup: CDR1 DFQATT, CDR2 SNEGSKA (reference sequence). Trimming stripped 2 bases from V and 2 bases from J, with 9 bases between. This CDR3 contains 13 residues. As DNA, the CDR3 is TGCAGTGCTAGAATTAATCCCAACACTGAAGCTTTCTTT. The encoded protein is CSARINPNTEAFF.

V and J are TRBV20-1 and TRBJ2-7, with TRBD2 as a possible D gene (7 bases). The CDR3 spans 12 residues. From germline, CDR1 is DFQATT and CDR2 SNEGSKA (reference sequence). V was clipped by 4 bases and J by 6 bases, with 13 bases between them. The CDR3 DNA reads as TGCAGTGCTAACTACAGGGAGGGCGAGCAGTACTTC. It codes for CSANYREGEQYF.

This rearrangement joins TRBV20-1 to TRBJ2-1; the match to TRBD2 covers 12 bases. V lost 1 base to trimming and J lost 9 bases; unmatched junction nucleotides: 7. Per germline, CDR1 DFQATT and CDR2 SNEGSKA (reference sequence). The CDR3 is made up of 15 amino acids. As DNA, the CDR3 is TGCAGTGCTAGAGGACTAGCGGGAGTATGGAGTGAGCAGTTCTTC. It codes for CSARGLAGVWSEQFF.

This clonotype was seen at least ten times. The chain is built from TRBV6-2 or TRBV6-3 and TRBJ1-2, with D hard to call. Trimming left V 0 bases short and J 8 bases short, with 7 bases between. This CDR3 region has 12 residues. Germline loops: CDR1 MNHEY, CDR2 SVGEGT. The CDR3 DNA is TGTGCCAGCAGTTACTCTAGACTCGGCTACACCTTC. As protein: CASSYSRLGYTF.

This clonotype came up a few times. The chain employs TRBV24-1 and TRBJ1-1, with D maybe TRBD1 (6 bases). CDR1 is KGHDR and CDR2 is SFDVKD in the germline V gene. V was clipped by 1 base and J by 3 bases, with 8 bases between them. The CDR3 sequence is 14 residues long. The CDR3 here is CATSDLRGDTEAFF. CDR3 DNA sequence: TGTGCCACCAGTGATTTAAGGGGGGACACTGAAGCTTTCTTT.

The chain has TRBV19 and TRBJ2-2, with 10 bases lining up with TRBD1. The CDR3 length is 15 residues. CDR1 and CDR2 from the germline V gene are LNHDA and SQIVND (reference sequence). Germline trimming cut 5 bases from V and 1 base from J; bases unmatched to any gene: 1. The CDR3 here is CASSWDRGNTGELFF. For the CDR3, the DNA is TGTGCCAGTAGTTGGGACAGGGGGAACACCGGGGAGCTGTTTTTT.

The chain uses TRBV11-2 and TRBJ2-2, with D tentatively TRBD1 or TRBD2 (5 bases each). The CDR3 has 15 residues. The V gene lost 5 bases and the J gene lost 6 bases, with 16 bases spanning the gap. Germline V CDR1 and CDR2: SGHAT, FQNNGV. The DNA of the CDR3 is TGTGCCAGCAGCCATTCAGGGACCCTGGCCGGGGAGCTGTTTTTT. Encoded protein: CASSHSGTLAGELFF. The full variable domain, in which reference TRBV11-2 and TRBJ2-2 provide the parts outside the CDR3, is EAGVAQSPRYKIIEKRQSVAFWCNPISGHATLYWYQQILGQGPKLLIQFQNNGVVDDSQLPKDRFSAERLKGVDSTLKIQPAKLEDSAVYLCASSHSGTLAGELFFGEGSRLTVL.

In this sample, this clonotype turned up a few times. The rearrangement joins TRBV7-9 to TRBJ1-1, with unresolved D. The CDR3 runs 11 residues. Trimming stripped 5 bases from V and 13 bases from J, with 14 bases between. The germline CDR1 and CDR2 sequences are SEHNR and FQNEAQ (reference sequence). This chain's CDR3 is CASSRGTKGFF. The CDR3 DNA follows: TGTGCCAGCAGCCGAGGAACAAAGGGTTTCTTT.

The genes are TRBV5-6 and TRBJ2-5; the match to TRBD2 covers 12 bases. Germline V gene data show CDR1 as SGHDT and CDR2 as YYEEEE. The junction had 2 bases not matched to a gene; V was cut back by 2 bases and J by 0 bases. The CDR3 has 16 amino acids. The CDR3 DNA is TGTGCCAGCAGCTTCGGACTAGCGGGGCACCAAGAGACCCAGTACTTC. It yields the protein CASSFGLAGHQETQYF.

V and J are TRBV3-1 and TRBJ1-1; 7 nucleotides align to TRBD1. The CDR3 extends over 14 amino acids. Germline CDR1 LGHDT, CDR2 YNNKEL (reference sequence). J lost 0 bases, V lost 5 bases, and 3 bases had no gene match. Here the CDR3 reads CASSGQVMNTEAFF. In nucleotides, the CDR3 is TGTGCCAGCAGCGGACAGGTGATGAACACTGAAGCTTTCTTT.

This clonotype occurred a few times. The chain employs TRBV20-1 and TRBJ2-1; a possible D gene is TRBD2 (6 bases). The germline V gene has CDR1 DFQATT and CDR2 SNEGSKA (reference sequence). Trimming left V 0 bases short and J 7 bases short, with 19 bases between. CDR3 length: 16 residues. DNA for the CDR3: TGCAGTGCTAGAGATAGTAGCGGTAGTGAAATTAATGAGCAGTTCTTC. Protein: CSARDSSGSEINEQFF.

Points on this clonotype: The junction departs from germline at one end; a sequencing error may be responsible. V is TRBV3-1 and J is TRBJ1-1, with D unclear. The CDR3 has 13 residues. Germline lookup yields CDR1 LGHDT and CDR2 YNNKEL (reference sequence). CDR3 DNA: TGTGCCGGCAGCCGAGACAAGGACACTGAAGCTTTCTTT. The encoded protein is CAGSRDKDTEAFF.

This clonotype was counted only a few times. The rearrangement uses TRBV12-3 or TRBV12-4 and TRBJ1-2; D is ambiguous. The germline V and J ends were trimmed by 2 bases and 7 bases, with 11 bases remaining between them. The CDR3 extends over 13 amino acids. Here the CDR3 reads CASSLSQKGGYTF. The CDR3 DNA follows: TGTGCCAGCAGTTTATCACAGAAGGGTGGCTACACCTTC.

This clonotype has only a few counts. This chain uses TRBV10-3 with TRBJ2-7; a possible D gene is TRBD2 (5 bases). The V and J ends lost 5 bases and 2 bases respectively, with 13 bases between them. This CDR3 comprises 14 residues. Germline assignment: CDR1 ENHRY and CDR2 SYGVKD. CDR3: CAISRADFPYEQYF. CDR3 in DNA: TGTGCCATCAGTCGAGCGGACTTCCCCTACGAGCAGTACTTC.

In this sample, this clonotype turned up many times. The rearrangement uses TRBV11-2 and TRBJ2-7; TRBD1 is a possible D gene (5 bases). Trimming removed 2 bases from V and 6 bases from J, with 8 bases in between. This CDR3 region has 12 residues. Germline V gene sequence: CDR1 SGHAT, CDR2 FQNNGV. The CDR3 nucleotides read TGTGCCAGCAGCTTACTCACAGGCGAGCAGTACTTC. This sequence encodes CASSLLTGEQYF. The full variable domain, its missing parts supplied by reference TRBV11-2 and TRBJ2-7, is EAGVAQSPRYKIIEKRQSVAFWCNPISGHATLYWYQQILGQGPKLLIQFQNNGVVDDSQLPKDRFSAERLKGVDSTLKIQPAKLEDSAVYLCASSLLTGEQYFGPGTRLTVT.

The chain recombines TRBV29-1 with TRBJ2-3, with D uncertain. The CDR3 has 12 amino acids. With 6 bases removed from V and 6 bases from J, the gap between germline ends came to 13 bases. Germline V gene data show CDR1 as SQVTM and CDR2 as ANQGSEA. CDR3 protein: CSVGLIEDTQYF. The CDR3 DNA reads TGCAGCGTCGGCTTAATTGAGGATACGCAGTATTTT.

Here the CDR3 reads CASSTGLAEITGELFF. CDR3 coding DNA: TGTGCCAGCTCGACAGGACTAGCGGAAATCACCGGGGAGCTGTTTTTT. V gene TRBV18 combines with J gene TRBJ2-2; 10 bases map to TRBD2. V shed 6 bases, J shed 4 bases, and the junction held 8 bases outside the gene matches. The length of the CDR3 is 16 residues. The V gene's germline CDR1 is KGHSH and CDR2 LQKENI.

The gene calls are TRBV29-1 and TRBJ1-1; 9 bases map to TRBD1. The V gene end was trimmed by 4 bases and the J gene end by 6 bases; junction bases not matched to a gene: 6. CDR3 size: 13 residues. Looked up from germline, CDR1 is SQVTM and CDR2 is ANQGSEA. The CDR3 spells CSVAGQGSSEAFF. The CDR3 DNA follows: TGCAGCGTTGCGGGACAGGGATCGTCTGAAGCTTTCTTT.

The chain combines TRBV6-2 or TRBV6-3 with TRBJ2-1; D unresolved. CDR3 length: 11 residues. Germline CDR1 and CDR2: MNHEY and SVGEGT. The V gene lost 5 bases and the J gene lost 10 bases, with 9 bases spanning the gap. Here the CDR3 DNA reads TGTGCCAGCAGTCGTTACTACGAGCAGTTCTTC. Translated, it gives CASSRYYEQFF.

This clonotype was picked up a small number of times. The genes are TRBV27 and TRBJ1-5, with D perhaps matching TRBD1 (5 bases). The CDR3 extends over 14 amino acids. V was clipped by 3 bases and J by 6 bases, with 12 bases between them. From germline, CDR1 is MNHEY and CDR2 SMNVEV (reference sequence). The CDR3 reads CASSFFGDSQPQHF. As DNA, the CDR3 is TGTGCCAGCAGTTTTTTCGGGGACTCTCAGCCCCAGCATTTT.

The chain is built from TRBV20-1 and TRBJ2-2, with TRBD2 matching 9 bases. The CDR3 loop spans 15 amino acids. The junction had 10 bases not matched to a gene; V was cut back by 7 bases and J by 4 bases. Per germline, CDR1 DFQATT and CDR2 SNEGSKA (reference sequence). CDR3 bases: TGCAGTGTTAGTCCCCTAGCGGGAACCACCGGGGAGCTGTTTTTT. It yields the protein CSVSPLAGTTGELFF.